This section outlines one T cell receptor (beta chain) sequence together with its context. What antigen it recognizes has not been identified. Base-call qualities are not available, and no considerably larger clone is one nucleotide away. TCRbeta CDR3 regions were sequenced with the immunoSEQ Assay. After extraction, genomic DNA underwent amplification by bias-controlled multiplex PCR, followed by high-throughput sequencing. The paper's data handling went like this. To quantify the absolute abundance of each unique TCRbeta CDR3 region, sequences were collapsed and filtered. T cell fraction was estimated by normalizing TCRbeta template counts to usable DNA, with usable DNA measured through amplification of reference genes found in all nucleated cells. Repertoire TCRs were annotated as SARS-CoV-2-specific by exact matching of V gene, CDR3 amino acid sequence and J gene to a known reactive TCR set. MIRA supplied the reference SARS-CoV-2 TCR set, which was filtered for enrichment in COVID-19-positive ImmuneCODE repertoires so that public or cross-reactive TCRs were removed. Drawing on the MIRA antigens, annotated TCRs were analysed further at the level of specific ORF or position within ORF. Depth was the summed frequency of annotated unique rearrangements, while breadth was defined as annotated unique rearrangements over total unique productive rearrangements. TCR breadth was compared between groups using two-sided Wilcoxon rank-sum tests. TCRdb limited this immuneACCESS table to in-frame rearrangements with V and J called. A share of clones is missing; checked studies link under half to unresolved V genes, and the rest is unexplained. V and J calls and clone size follow that table, whereas D and trimming were derived from the DNA. The table for this sample lists about 370,000 clones; approximately 89% of them were counted only once. Under 2% of the sample comes from the top ten.

The sample's treatment or condition label, in plain terms: some 20 received Ad26.COV2.S at low or high dose, single or two shots; about 5 received placebo; per-sample allocation not given. For vaccine and placebo recipients, the sequenced repertoires came from samples collected on day 63 after the first injection. In Cohort 1b, about two dozen adults aged 18-55 years were enrolled at a single site in Boston, USA, between 29 July and 7 August 2020. As a vaccine, Ad26.COV2.S was a replication-incompetent adenovirus type 26 vector that expressed a prefusion-stabilized SARS-CoV-2 spike protein derived from the original Wuhan strain. The entry originates in a study of Ad26.COV2.S vaccination and SARS-CoV-2 variants (dated by TCRdb to the early 2020s). Describing the broader study: Donors in the vaccine arm were drawn from COV1001, a phase I-IIa trial of Ad26.COV2.S in healthy adults that was multicentre, randomized, double-blind and placebo-controlled. Ad26.COV2.S was administered intramuscularly at a dose of 5x10^10 or 1x10^11 viral particles, either as one shot or as two shots given 56 days apart. TCRbeta repertoire sequencing served as the tool for gauging how specific and how broad the SARS-CoV-2-reactive T cell receptors were following Ad26.COV2.S vaccination. A total of around 32 samples were included in the TCR-sequenced set, comprising about 20 Ad26.COV2.S vaccine recipients, 5 placebo recipients and 8 SARS-CoV-2 convalescent individuals. Trial participants were randomized into five groups of five: low-dose or high-dose Ad26.COV2.S given once or twice, or placebo on both occasions. Throughout the experiments and outcome assessment, investigators stayed blinded to trial group allocation.

Broad study findings and their caveats: After vaccination, substantial breadth of spike-specific CD8+ and CD4+ T cell responses was reported. Compared with placebo recipients, Ad26.COV2.S recipients showed higher spike-specific TCR breadth (P = 0.0014). According to the authors, total T cell responses may have been underestimated by the TCR breadth and depth analyses. Comparable non-spike TCR breadth was observed between vaccine and placebo recipients, consistent with only spike being contained in the vaccine. The study was not powered for comparison of responses between vaccine doses or regimens.

Deletion took 3 bases off V and 7 bases off J, with a span of 10 bases between the germline ends. The germline V gene (reference sequence) specifies LNHDA as CDR1 and SQIVND as CDR2. Taken from cysteine to phenylalanine, the CDR3 has 14 residues. Of the read, only the CDR3 DNA is kept; its 42 bases are in frame from base 1. Source: peripheral blood, taken in a trial of Ad26.COV2.S vaccine versus placebo. The sequence came from a person between 18 and 59 years old who received the Ad26.COV2.S COVID-19 vaccine or a placebo. This chain joins TRBV19 to TRBJ1-6, with TRBD1 tentatively as D gene (5 bases match). DNA sequence: TGTGCCAGTAGTATTGCAGGGCCGAATTCACCCCTCCACTTT. Its translation reads: CASSIAGPNSPLHF.